The next 20 T cell receptor beta chains were all read from a single sample in a study of T cells expressing NK-cell markers. For each CDR3 protein, TCRdb gives one entry from its re-call of the 5' RACE reads, without DNA. The table counts hundreds of thousands of distinct CDR3 sequences; more than 3.5% lies in the top ten. The sequenced sample consisted of blood T cells: a sorted CD56 or NKG2C T cell subset, CD4+ or CD8+ T cells, or bulk PBMC T cells (not recorded which). Receptors were obtained from a woman between 18 and 70 years old in good health.

CDR3 sequence reads: CASSPQNLDTQYF. V and J are TRBV18 and TRBJ2-3. The V gene's germline CDR1 is KGHSH and CDR2 LQKENI. This CDR3 comprises 13 residues.

The V gene is TRBV7-6, the J gene TRBJ2-1; checking the TCRdb D call of TRBD2 is not possible without DNA. CDR1 is SGHVS, CDR2 FNYEAQ, per germline. This CDR3 contains 14 residues. The chain's CDR3 is CASSRGPASNEQFF.

V and J are TRBV27 and TRBJ2-2; TCRdb calls TRBD1, which cannot be checked without DNA. Germline V lookup: CDR1 MNHEY, CDR2 SMNVEV (reference sequence). The CDR3 loop spans 14 amino acids. CDR3 in amino acids: CASRLQGNTGELFF.

The chain is built from TRBV11-2 and TRBJ2-2; TCRdb picks TRBD2, but there is no DNA to check that call. Germline CDR1 SGHAT, CDR2 FQNNGV. This CDR3 spans 16 amino acids. CDR3 amino acids: CASSLDGSGRGGELFF.

The chain joins TRBV5-1 to TRBJ1-4. CDR1 and CDR2 from the germline V gene are SGHRS and YFSETQ. The CDR3 consists of 15 residues. The CDR3 is CASSFDRSAGEKLFF.

The V call is TRBV20-1, the J call TRBJ2-2; TCRdb reports TRBD2, a call that lacks DNA to check it against. Germline V gene data show CDR1 as DFQATT and CDR2 as SNEGSKA (reference sequence). CDR3 length: 14 amino acids. The CDR3 spells CSARLAGFGGELFF.

This chain links TRBV4-3 with TRBJ2-3; TCRdb selects TRBD1, and the lack of DNA leaves this call unchecked. CDR1 and CDR2 (germline): LGHNA, YSLEER. The CDR3 is 15 residues long. CDR3 residues: CASSPGGYGTDTQYF.

This chain uses TRBV6-1 with TRBJ2-2; no DNA is available, so the TRBD2 call from TCRdb remains unchecked. The CDR3 covers 14 residues. Germline lookup yields CDR1 MNHNS and CDR2 SASEGT. CDR3 protein: CASRAGPNTGELFF.

CDR3 protein: CASSQTGLRIQETQYF. V usage is TRBV25-1 and J usage is TRBJ2-5; as DNA is missing, the TRBD1 call by TCRdb cannot be tested. The CDR3 contains 16 residues. In germline, CDR1 is MGHDK, CDR2 SYGVNS. The full variable domain, with the rest looked up from reference TRBV25-1 and TRBJ2-5, is EADIYQTPRYLVIGTGKKITLECSQTMGHDKMYWYQQDPGMELHLIHYSYGVNSTEKGDLSSESTVSRIRTEHFPLTLESARPSHTSQYLCASSQTGLRIQETQYFGPGTRLLVL.

This chain links TRBV15 with TRBJ2-7; TCRdb's D call of TRBD2 is untestable without DNA. Germline CDR1 is LNHNV and CDR2 is YYDKDF (reference sequence). The CDR3 contains 17 residues. The CDR3 sequence is CATSPKSGLAEITGQYF. Supplemented by reference TRBV15 and TRBJ2-7, the full variable domain reads DAMVIQNPRYQVTQFGKPVTLSCSQTLNHNVMYWYQQKSSQAPKLLFHYYDKDFNNEADTPDNFQSRRPNTSFCFLDIRSPGLGDTAMYLCATSPKSGLAEITGQYFGPGTRLTVT.

The rearrangement uses TRBV7-2 and TRBJ2-5; the D gene TCRdb calls, TRBD2, cannot be checked with no DNA. Germline V gene data show CDR1 as SGHTA and CDR2 as FQGNSA. There are 15 residues in the CDR3. The CDR3 here is CASSPLSGEEETQYF.

The chain joins TRBV7-2 to TRBJ1-1; without DNA, the TCRdb call of TRBD1 cannot be checked. Germline V gives CDR1 SGHTA, CDR2 FQGNSA. The CDR3 has 15 residues. The CDR3 protein is CASSLVGGQNTEAFF.

The rearrangement links TRBV5-1 to TRBJ1-2; without DNA, the TCRdb call of TRBD1 cannot be checked. The germline V gene encodes CDR1 SGHRS and CDR2 YFSETQ. CDR3 length: 16 residues. The CDR3 protein is CASSSGQKITNYGYTF.

The chain couples TRBV5-1 to TRBJ2-3; TCRdb's D call of TRBD1 is untestable without DNA. CDR3 length equals 15 residues. The V gene's germline CDR1 is SGHRS and CDR2 YFSETQ. The CDR3 loop is CASSPGQGATDTQYF.

The V gene is TRBV12-3 or TRBV12-4, the J gene TRBJ1-5; TCRdb's D call, TRBD1, is unchecked because there is no DNA. The CDR3 totals 16 residues. The CDR3 loop is CASSPRLRGGNQPQHF.

J is TRBJ2-5 and V is TRBV6-1; without DNA, the TCRdb call of TRBD2 cannot be checked. CDR1 MNHNS and CDR2 SASEGT come from the germline V gene. This CDR3 has 13 amino acids. CDR3 in amino acids: CASRGLAEETQYF.

The gene calls are TRBV6-2 or TRBV6-3 and TRBJ2-1. CDR1 and CDR2 (germline): MNHEY, SVGEGT. The CDR3 runs 13 residues. The CDR3 here is CASRTDPYNEQFF.

The chain links TRBV27 to TRBJ1-1. Germline CDR1 MNHEY, CDR2 SMNVEV (reference sequence). This CDR3 region has 11 residues. This chain's CDR3 is CASQLVIEAFF.

The chain couples TRBV7-2 to TRBJ2-5; the D call from TCRdb, TRBD1, cannot be confirmed without DNA. Germline V CDR1 and CDR2: SGHTA, FQGNSA. This CDR3 has 16 residues. The CDR3 sequence: CASSLTGPTYQETQYF. The variable domain in full, completed from reference TRBV7-2 and TRBJ2-5, reads GAGVSQSPSNKVTEKGKDVELRCDPISGHTALYWYRQSLGQGLEFLIYFQGNSAPDKSGLPSDRFSAERTGGSVSTLTIQRTQQEDSAVYLCASSLTGPTYQETQYFGPGTRLLVL.

The chain uses TRBV7-2 and TRBJ2-3; TCRdb selects TRBD1, and the lack of DNA leaves this call unchecked. The CDR3 has 14 residues. The germline gives CDR1 SGHTA, CDR2 FQGNSA. The CDR3 is CASSFSGGADTQYF.